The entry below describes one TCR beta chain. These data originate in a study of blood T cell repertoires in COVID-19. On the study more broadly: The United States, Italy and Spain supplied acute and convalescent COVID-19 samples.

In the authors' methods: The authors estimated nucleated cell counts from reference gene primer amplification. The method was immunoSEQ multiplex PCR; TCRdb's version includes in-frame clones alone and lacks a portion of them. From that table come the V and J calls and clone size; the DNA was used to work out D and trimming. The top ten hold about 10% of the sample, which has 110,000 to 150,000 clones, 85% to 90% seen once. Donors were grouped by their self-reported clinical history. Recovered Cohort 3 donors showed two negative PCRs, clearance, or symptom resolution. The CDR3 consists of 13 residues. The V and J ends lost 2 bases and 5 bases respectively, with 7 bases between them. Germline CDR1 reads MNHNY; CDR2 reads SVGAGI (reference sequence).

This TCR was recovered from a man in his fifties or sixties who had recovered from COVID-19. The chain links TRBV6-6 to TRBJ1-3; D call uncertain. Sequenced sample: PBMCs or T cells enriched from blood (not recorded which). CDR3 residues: CASSYLVRNTIYF. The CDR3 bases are TGTGCCAGCAGTTACCTAGTTAGAAACACCATATATTTT.